The 24 T cell receptor beta chains listed next were all sequenced from one sample in a study of blood T cell repertoires in COVID-19. Using immunoSEQ multiplex PCR, the repertoire was profiled, and TCRdb retains in-frame clones only, with some absent. The sample records some 80,000 clones, about 92% being singletons. Sequencing was done on a sample of peripheral blood. The receptors were gathered from a woman older than 75 with active or convalescent COVID-19.

This chain connects TRBV9 to TRBJ2-4, with 8 bases aligning to TRBD1. V shed 4 bases and J 3 bases; nucleotides not matched to a gene: 12. The CDR3 runs 17 residues. The germline V gene encodes CDR1 SGDLS and CDR2 YYNGEE. CDR3 residues: CASSSPPVGTGKNIQYF. CDR3 nucleotide sequence: TGTGCCAGCAGCAGCCCCCCGGTTGGGACAGGCAAAAACATTCAGTACTTC.

This chain joins TRBV7-9 and TRBJ1-3; D unresolved. The CDR3 is 12 residues long. The germline CDR1 and CDR2 sequences are SEHNR and FQNEAQ (reference sequence). V lost 1 base and J 8 bases, leaving 6 bases between the germline ends. The CDR3 loop reads CASSLDEDTIYF. The CDR3 bases are TGTGCCAGCAGCTTAGATGAGGACACCATATATTTT.

V usage is TRBV4-3 and J usage is TRBJ1-3; no reliable D call. There are 15 residues in the CDR3. Deletions cut 0 bases from V and 0 bases from J, with 6 bases between. The V gene's germline CDR1 is LGHNA and CDR2 YSLEER. In DNA form, the CDR3 reads TGCGCCAGCAGCCAAGACAGATACTCTGGAAACACCATATATTTT. This codes for CASSQDRYSGNTIYF.

Remarks on this clone: A read error may produce the germline difference seen at one junction end. This chain uses TRBV4-3 with TRBJ1-2, with 9 bases lining up with TRBD1. The CDR3 loop spans 15 amino acids. The germline V gene has CDR1 LGHNA and CDR2 YSLEER. The CDR3 sequence: CASSQGGTGKYVYTF. The CDR3 DNA reads as TGCGCCAGCAGCCAAGGGGGGACAGGGAAGTATGTCTACACCTTC.

V and J are TRBV9 and TRBJ1-1; 7 bases fit TRBD1. Germline assignment: CDR1 SGDLS and CDR2 YYNGEE. The V segment lost 0 bases and the J segment 1 base; nucleotides outside the gene matches: 6. The CDR3 contains 16 residues. For the CDR3, the DNA is TGTGCCAGCAGCGTAGAAGGGGGCCGGTCGAACACTGAAGCTTTCTTT. Its protein is CASSVEGGRSNTEAFF.

V gene TRBV19 combines with J gene TRBJ1-1, with D unresolved. V shed 7 bases and J shed 4 bases, with 19 bases lying between them. This CDR3 is 15 amino acids long. Germline V gives CDR1 LNHDA, CDR2 SQIVND (reference sequence). The CDR3 protein is CASIAIKPFGTEAFF. As DNA, the CDR3 is TGTGCCAGTATCGCGATTAAGCCTTTCGGCACTGAAGCTTTCTTT.

The J gene is TRBJ1-5, the V gene TRBV5-8, with unresolved D. Germline lookup yields CDR1 SGHTS and CDR2 YDEGEE. The CDR3 extends over 14 amino acids. Trimming removed 6 bases from V and 0 bases from J, with 10 bases in between. The CDR3 region has the DNA TGTGCCAGCAACCTAGGATATAGCAATCAGCCCCAGCATTTT. The encoded protein is CASNLGYSNQPQHF.

The chain is built from TRBV7-9 and TRBJ2-2; 13 bases map to TRBD2. The CDR3 extends over 16 amino acids. The germline V gene has CDR1 SEHNR and CDR2 FQNEAQ (reference sequence). V lost 6 bases, J lost 6 bases, and 7 bases stayed unmatched. The CDR3 bases are TGTGCCAGCAGTCCGACTAGCGGGGGGCCTCCCGGGGAGCTGTTTTTT. Translated, it gives CASSPTSGGPPGELFF.

This clone was detected a few times. This chain links TRBV7-8 with TRBJ1-1; no clear D gene. Germline V CDR1 and CDR2: SGHVS, FQNEAQ. This CDR3 has 13 residues. Trimming shortened V by 5 bases and J by 0 bases, and 7 bases separated the two germline ends. CDR3: CASSIRLNTEAFF. The CDR3 DNA sequence: TGTGCCAGCAGCATCCGGTTGAACACTGAAGCTTTCTTT.

The genes are TRBV18 and TRBJ1-6; possible D gene TRBD1, 5 bases. Trimming left V 6 bases short and J 7 bases short, with 16 bases between. The CDR3 is 15 residues long. Germline V gene lookup returns CDR1 KGHSH and CDR2 LQKENI. DNA of the CDR3: TGTGCCAGCTCTCTCAATCGGGGGGGGAATTCACCCCTCCACTTT. This gives the protein CASSLNRGGNSPLHF.

The V and J genes are TRBV9 and TRBJ2-5, with 12 bases fitting TRBD2. CDR1 and CDR2 (germline): SGDLS, YYNGEE. The CDR3 has 19 amino acids. V shed 0 bases, J shed 4 bases, and the junction held 13 bases outside the gene matches. The CDR3 nucleotides are TGTGCCAGCAGCGTAGGCAGCGGGACTAGCGGGCTCCTTGGAGAGACCCAGTACTTC. Its protein product is CASSVGSGTSGLLGETQYF. Using reference TRBV9 and TRBJ2-5 for the parts outside the CDR3, the full variable domain is DSGVTQTPKHLITATGQRVTLRCSPRSGDLSVYWYQQSLDQGLQFLIQYYNGEERAKGNILERFSAQQFPDLHSELNLSSLELGDSALYFCASSVGSGTSGLLGETQYFGPGTRLLVL.

This clone turned up a few times. The rearrangement uses TRBV5-1 and TRBJ1-3; TRBD1 matches 7 bases. The CDR3 has 13 amino acids. The ends lost 7 bases at V and 4 bases at J; junction bases unmatched: 5. Germline V CDR1 and CDR2: SGHRS, YFSETQ. DNA of the CDR3: TGCGCCAGCCGTCAGGGGGAAGGAAACACCATATATTTT. It encodes CASRQGEGNTIYF.

This clone came up once. The chain couples TRBV19 to TRBJ1-5; possibly TRBD1 for D (5 bases). The V gene lost 9 bases and the J gene lost 5 bases, with 17 bases spanning the gap. The CDR3 covers 14 residues. Germline CDR1 LNHDA, CDR2 SQIVND (reference sequence). The CDR3 loop is CASQGVGNYQPQHF. In DNA form, the CDR3 reads TGTGCCAGCCAAGGGGTGGGGAATTATCAGCCCCAGCATTTT.

This clone was seen a handful of times. The rearrangement joins TRBV7-9 to TRBJ2-5, with 8 bases lining up with TRBD1. The ends lost 3 bases at V and 5 bases at J; junction bases unmatched: 2. CDR3 length: 13 residues. Germline-derived CDR1 and CDR2 are SEHNR and FQNEAQ (reference sequence). The CDR3 DNA reads TGTGCCAGCAGCTTCAGGGGGCCCGAGACCCAGTACTTC. Protein product: CASSFRGPETQYF. The whole variable domain, filled in from reference TRBV7-9 and TRBJ2-5, reads DTGVSQNPRHKITKRGQNVTFRCDPISEHNRLYWYRQTLGQGPEFLTYFQNEAQLEKSRLLSDRFSAERPKGSFSTLEIQRTEQGDSAMYLCASSFRGPETQYFGPGTRLLVL.

The V and J genes are TRBV3-1 (or the pseudogene TRBV3-2) and TRBJ2-1; 15 nucleotides agree with TRBD2. V lost 4 bases to trimming and J lost 4 bases; unmatched junction nucleotides: 2. Germline V lookup: CDR1 LGHDT, CDR2 YNNKEL (reference sequence). CDR3 length: 16 residues. The CDR3: CASSPGLAGGYNEQFF. CDR3 nucleotide sequence: TGTGCCAGCAGCCCCGGACTAGCGGGGGGGTACAATGAGCAGTTCTTC.

V is TRBV7-9 and J is TRBJ2-5, with a tentative D call TRBD1 (7 bases). The germline V and J ends were trimmed by 0 bases and 5 bases, with 22 bases remaining between them. CDR1 is SEHNR, CDR2 FQNEAQ, per germline (reference sequence). The CDR3 sequence is 18 residues long. As DNA, the CDR3 is TGTGCCAGCAGCTTAGCGCCGGGTTGGAGGGGGCTTGAGGAGACCCAGTACTTC. It yields the protein CASSLAPGWRGLEETQYF.

This chain uses TRBV28 with TRBJ1-2; perhaps TRBD1 as D (5 bases). Between the trimmed V and J ends, which lost 3 bases and 7 bases, there was a span of 21 bases. CDR1 is MDHEN and CDR2 is SYDVKM in the germline V gene. The CDR3 runs to 16 residues. This chain's CDR3 is CASSLAPGQRGRGYTF. For the CDR3, the DNA is TGTGCCAGCAGTTTGGCGCCAGGACAAAGAGGACGTGGCTACACCTTC.

This clone appeared once. The chain is built from TRBV12-3 or TRBV12-4 and TRBJ2-3, with 7 bases matching TRBD1. The V segment lost 3 bases and the J segment 8 bases; nucleotides outside the gene matches: 5. The CDR3 is 13 residues long. CDR3 protein: CASSLGQGVTQYF. CDR3 DNA: TGTGCCAGCAGTTTGGGCCAGGGGGTTACGCAGTATTTT.

The V and J genes are TRBV9 and TRBJ2-7; tentatively, D is TRBD1 (5 bases). CDR1 and CDR2 (germline): SGDLS, YYNGEE. This CDR3 is built from 16 residues. Trimming cost V 4 bases and J 5 bases, with 22 bases left between them. The CDR3 is CASSPGPPGRRDEQYF. The CDR3 coding sequence is TGTGCCAGCAGCCCTGGCCCCCCAGGGCGTCGCGACGAGCAGTACTTC.

In its sample, this clone was seen once. The chain employs TRBV7-2 and TRBJ1-4; 7 positions match TRBD1. The germline V gene encodes CDR1 SGHTA and CDR2 FQGNSA. CDR3 length: 17 amino acids. V trimming: 1 base; J trimming: 2 bases; junction bases outside the gene matches: 7. DNA for the CDR3: TGTGCCAGCAGCTTAGTCAAACCGACAGGGACTAATGAAAAACTGTTTTTT. Its translation: CASSLVKPTGTNEKLFF.

The chain employs TRBV28 and TRBJ1-4; the D is unclear. Between the trimmed V and J ends, which lost 11 bases and 8 bases, there was a span of 15 bases. CDR3 length: 12 residues. Germline V gives CDR1 MDHEN, CDR2 SYDVKM. The CDR3 bases are TGTGCCGCGGGTGCACTTGGAGAAAAACTGTTTTTT. Amino acid sequence: CAAGALGEKLFF.

This clone was seen only once. This sequence joins TRBV4-1 and TRBJ1-2; D ambiguous. The germline V gene encodes CDR1 MGHRA and CDR2 YSYEKL. V dropped 3 bases and J dropped 4 bases, with 15 bases sitting between them. The CDR3 loop spans 15 amino acids. The CDR3 DNA follows: TGCGCCAGCAGCCACCCCGGAGGTGGGTCCTATGGCTACACCTTC. Its protein is CASSHPGGGSYGYTF.

The genes are TRBV5-5 and TRBJ1-1; the D gene is possibly TRBD1 (6 bases). In germline, CDR1 is SGHKS, CDR2 YYEKEE (reference sequence). With 5 bases removed from V and 0 bases from J, the gap between germline ends came to 14 bases. This CDR3 contains 15 residues. The CDR3, as DNA: TGTGCCAGCAGTTCGGCGGGGGGCCTGAACACTGAAGCTTTCTTT. Translating gives CASSSAGGLNTEAFF.

The J gene is TRBJ2-3, the V gene TRBV7-3, with a tentative D call TRBD1 (5 bases). Trimming took off 4 bases at V and 3 bases at J, with 17 bases between the two ends. The CDR3 has 16 amino acids. CDR1 is SGHTA, CDR2 FQGTGA, per germline. This CDR3 is CASSSDRRVLTDTQYF. As DNA, the CDR3 is TGTGCCAGCAGCTCCGACCGCAGGGTTCTTACAGATACGCAGTATTTT.